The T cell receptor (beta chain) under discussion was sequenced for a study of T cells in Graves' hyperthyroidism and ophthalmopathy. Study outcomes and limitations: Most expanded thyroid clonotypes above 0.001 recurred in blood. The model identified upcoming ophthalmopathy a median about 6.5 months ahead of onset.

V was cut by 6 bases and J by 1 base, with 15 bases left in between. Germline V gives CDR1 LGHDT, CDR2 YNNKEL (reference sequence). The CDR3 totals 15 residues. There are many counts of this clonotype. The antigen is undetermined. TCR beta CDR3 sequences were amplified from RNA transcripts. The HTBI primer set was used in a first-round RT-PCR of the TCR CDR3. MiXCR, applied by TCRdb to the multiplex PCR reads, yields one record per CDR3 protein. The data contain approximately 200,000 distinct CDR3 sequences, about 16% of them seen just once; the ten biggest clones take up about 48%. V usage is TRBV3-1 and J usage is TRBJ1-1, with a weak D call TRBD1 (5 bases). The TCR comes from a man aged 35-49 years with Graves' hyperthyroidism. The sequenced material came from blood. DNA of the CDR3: TGTGCCAGCAGGCCCGGGGCCGAATGGAACACTGAAGCTTTCTTT. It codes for CASRPGAEWNTEAFF. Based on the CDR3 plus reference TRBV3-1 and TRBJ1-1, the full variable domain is DTAVSQTPKYLVTQMGNDKSIKCEQNLGHDTMYWYKQDSKKFLKIMFSYNNKELIINETVPNRFSPKSPDKAHLNLHINSLELGDSAVYFCASRPGAEWNTEAFFGQGTRLTVV.